These 25 T cell receptor beta chains were sequenced from one sample in a study of blood T cell repertoires in COVID-19. Assay: immunoSEQ multiplex PCR; the TCRdb copy retains only in-frame clones and omits some. The table shows roughly 110,000 clones, with less than 85% occurring only once. The sequencing input was peripheral blood. Source of these receptors: a woman aged 55-75 years with acute or convalescent COVID-19.

This clone was seen a few times. V usage is TRBV9 and J usage is TRBJ1-1; D gene ambiguous. Germline V gene lookup returns CDR1 SGDLS and CDR2 YYNGEE. This CDR3 has 14 amino acids. Trimming took off 2 bases at V and 1 base at J, with 9 bases between the two ends. This CDR3 reads CASSVRPGNTEAFF. The CDR3 nucleotides read TGTGCCAGCAGCGTGAGGCCCGGGAACACTGAAGCTTTCTTT.

As concerns this clone: This sample also contains other DNA sequences that code for the same CDR3. This chain uses TRBV29-1 with TRBJ2-3; 10 positions match TRBD2. V was clipped by 6 bases and J by 5 bases; unmatched bases: 2. The CDR3 covers 12 residues. Germline CDR1 SQVTM, CDR2 ANQGSEA. The CDR3 region has the DNA TGCAGCGTCGAGCGGGAGGGAGATACGCAGTATTTT. It specifies CSVEREGDTQYF.

The chain employs TRBV28 and TRBJ1-1; D unresolved. The V and J ends lost 7 bases and 7 bases respectively, with 16 bases between them. The CDR3 totals 13 residues. The germline V gene encodes CDR1 MDHEN and CDR2 SYDVKM. The CDR3 coding sequence is TGTGCCAGCACCCCCCCAGTCCCAATTGAAGCTTTCTTT. Translation: CASTPPVPIEAFF. The whole variable domain, filled in from reference TRBV28 and TRBJ1-1, reads DVKVTQSSRYLVKRTGEKVFLECVQDMDHENMFWYRQDPGLGLRLIYFSYDVKMKEKGDIPEGYSVSREKKERFSLILESASTNQTSMYLCASTPPVPIEAFFGQGTRLTVV.

V is TRBV6-5 and J is TRBJ1-2; 7 bases are a match to TRBD1. There are 15 residues in the CDR3. V shed 2 bases and J 8 bases; nucleotides not matched to a gene: 11. The germline V gene has CDR1 MNHEY and CDR2 SVGAGI. The CDR3, as DNA: TGTGCCAGCAGTTACCTTAACCCAGACAGGGTCGGCTACACCTTC. This gives the protein CASSYLNPDRVGYTF.

The V gene is TRBV5-4, the J gene TRBJ1-2; TRBD1 agrees at 8 bases. Looked up from germline, CDR1 is SGHNT and CDR2 is YYREEE (reference sequence). Trimming took 0 bases from V and 7 from J; bases not matched to a gene: 5. The CDR3 spans 14 residues. The CDR3 is CASSLDRTGTGYTF. CDR3 bases: TGTGCCAGCAGCTTGGATCGGACAGGGACTGGCTACACCTTC.

This chain joins TRBV18 and TRBJ2-1, with D perhaps matching TRBD1 (6 bases). V was cut by 6 bases and J by 6 bases, with 12 bases left in between. The germline gives CDR1 KGHSH, CDR2 LQKENI. The length of the CDR3 is 13 residues. CDR3 nucleotide sequence: TGTGCCAGCTCGTCCGAACAGGGCAATGAGCAGTTCTTC. It encodes CASSSEQGNEQFF.

This chain links TRBV5-1 with TRBJ2-7, with 15 bases that match TRBD2. Germline-derived CDR1 and CDR2 are SGHRS and YFSETQ. This CDR3 has 18 amino acids. Losses at the gene ends were 3 bases for V and 2 bases for J; bases not matched to a gene: 9. The chain's CDR3 is CASSSRTSGRASTYEQYF. CDR3 bases: TGCGCCAGCAGCTCGAGGACTAGCGGGAGGGCCTCTACCTACGAGCAGTACTTC.

The chain carries TRBV18 and TRBJ1-1; 10 bases line up with TRBD1. Unmatched junction bases numbered 8, after V lost 3 bases and J lost 4 bases. Germline V gene sequence: CDR1 KGHSH, CDR2 LQKENI. This CDR3 is built from 16 residues. CDR3 in DNA: TGTGCCAGCTCACCTGGACAGGGGGGTTCGGGCACTGAAGCTTTCTTT. Residues: CASSPGQGGSGTEAFF.

J is TRBJ1-2 and V is TRBV2, with TRBD1 as a possible D gene (6 bases). Germline V gene sequence: CDR1 SNHLY, CDR2 FYNNEI. This CDR3 has 14 residues. The V gene lost 4 bases and the J gene lost 7 bases, with 16 bases spanning the gap. CDR3 nucleotides: TGTGCCAGCAGTGCCTTCGGGGGGGCGGGTGGCTACACCTTC. Translating gives CASSAFGGAGGYTF.

This chain uses TRBV19 with TRBJ2-5; 8 bases match TRBD2. Germline V gives CDR1 LNHDA, CDR2 SQIVND (reference sequence). Germline trimming cut 4 bases from V and 2 bases from J; bases unmatched to any gene: 3. The CDR3 spans 14 residues. CDR3 sequence: CASSSSGIQETQYF. The DNA of the CDR3 is TGTGCCAGTAGTAGTAGCGGGATTCAAGAGACCCAGTACTTC.

The chain couples TRBV5-1 to TRBJ1-1; perhaps TRBD1 as D (6 bases). CDR1 is SGHRS and CDR2 is YFSETQ in the germline V gene. The germline V and J ends were trimmed by 5 bases and 2 bases, with 16 bases remaining between them. CDR3 length: 15 amino acids. Here the CDR3 reads CASSSMGARNTEAFF. The CDR3 DNA reads as TGCGCCAGCAGTAGCATGGGGGCCCGTAACACTGAAGCTTTCTTT.

The chain couples TRBV7-2 to TRBJ2-1; D uncertain. The V end was cut by 2 bases, the J end by 2 bases, with 13 bases between. Germline values: CDR1 SGHTA, CDR2 FQGNSA. The CDR3 totals 16 residues. The CDR3 DNA sequence: TGTGCCAGCAGCTTAAGCCCGCCTAGAGCCTACAATGAGCAGTTCTTC. This encodes CASSLSPPRAYNEQFF.

This sequence joins TRBV7-2 and TRBJ1-5; 9 bases line up with TRBD1. Germline lookup yields CDR1 SGHTA and CDR2 FQGNSA. J gave up 6 bases and V 6 bases, and 3 bases lay outside the gene matches. CDR3 size: 13 residues. CDR3 amino acids: CASRGQGGQPQHF. CDR3 coding DNA: TGTGCCAGCAGGGGACAGGGTGGTCAGCCCCAGCATTTT.

The J gene is TRBJ2-1, the V gene TRBV4-1, with 9 bases aligning to TRBD2. Per the germline V gene, CDR1 is MGHRA and CDR2 is YSYEKL. The CDR3 extends over 18 amino acids. V was clipped by 0 bases and J by 4 bases; unmatched bases: 10. The CDR3 coding sequence is TGCGCCAGCAGCCAAGAATGGAGGACCCTAGCGGGGTACAATGAGCAGTTCTTC. This codes for CASSQEWRTLAGYNEQFF.

Concerning this clone itself: The sample has other DNA sequences that encode this CDR3 too. The genes are TRBV7-2 and TRBJ1-5; 11 bases are shared with TRBD1. This CDR3 is built from 15 residues. Germline V lookup: CDR1 SGHTA, CDR2 FQGNSA. Trimming cost V 1 base and J 6 bases; bases outside gene matches: 2. Written as DNA, the CDR3 is TGTGCCAGCAGCTTAGGGGGGACAGGGGGTCAGCCCCAGCATTTT. Its protein is CASSLGGTGGQPQHF.

This clone was detected once. The chain couples TRBV18 to TRBJ1-4, with a possible D match to TRBD1 (5 bases). V lost 0 bases to trimming and J lost 6 bases, with 11 bases between them. Looked up from germline, CDR1 is KGHSH and CDR2 is LQKENI. The CDR3 is 15 amino acids. Written as DNA, the CDR3 is TGTGCCAGCTCACCACCCAGACAGACTGATGAAAAACTGTTTTTT. Translated, it gives CASSPPRQTDEKLFF. Based on the CDR3 plus reference TRBV18 and TRBJ1-4, the full variable domain is NAGVMQNPRHLVRRRGQEARLRCSPMKGHSHVYWYRQLPEEGLKFMVYLQKENIIDESGMPKERFSAEFPKEGPSILRIQQVVRGDSAAYFCASSPPRQTDEKLFFGSGTQLSVL.

The chain carries TRBV5-1 and TRBJ2-5; D gene unclear. This CDR3 is built from 13 residues. Per germline, CDR1 SGHRS and CDR2 YFSETQ. V was shortened by 0 bases and J by 2 bases, with 5 bases between the two germline ends. In DNA, the CDR3 is TGCGCCAGCAGCTTGGTCCCTCAAGAGACCCAGTACTTC. Translation gives CASSLVPQETQYF.

This chain links TRBV21-1 with TRBJ2-3; TRBD1 was called by the table and not checked on the DNA. TRBV21-1 is assigned pseudogene status. The CDR3 is 22 amino acids. The CDR3 loop is CASSKVPPGTGGSPSSTDTQYF. The CDR3 bases are TGTGCCAGCAGCAAAGTTCCCCCCGGGACAGGGGGCTCCCCCTCTAGCACAGATACGCAGTATTTT.

The chain carries TRBV30 and TRBJ1-3; D remains ambiguous. The length of the CDR3 is 14 residues. Germline CDR1 and CDR2: GTSNPN and SVGIG (reference sequence). V gave up 1 base and J gave up 3 bases, with 10 bases separating them. The CDR3 region is CAWSDGSHGNTIYF. As DNA, the CDR3 is TGTGCCTGGAGTGACGGGTCCCATGGAAACACCATATATTTT.

V usage is TRBV6-1 and J usage is TRBJ2-2; D remains unclear. Trimming shortened V by 3 bases and J by 2 bases, and 13 bases separated the two germline ends. Germline V gene lookup returns CDR1 MNHNS and CDR2 SASEGT. The CDR3 runs 16 residues. In DNA, the CDR3 is TGTGCCAGCAGTGACCTCTCGACTTATAACACCGGGGAGCTGTTTTTT. It specifies CASSDLSTYNTGELFF.

V usage is TRBV28 and J usage is TRBJ2-1; 9 positions agree with TRBD2. The germline gives CDR1 MDHEN, CDR2 SYDVKM. The ends lost 5 bases at V and 2 bases at J; junction bases unmatched: 7. CDR3 length: 16 residues. CDR3 coding DNA: TGTGCCAGCAGTACCCTAGCGGGATTGACCTACAATGAGCAGTTCTTC. This encodes CASSTLAGLTYNEQFF.

Only a few counts were recorded for this clone. The J gene is TRBJ1-1, the V gene TRBV2, with D tentatively TRBD1 (5 bases). V was cut by 7 bases and J by 1 base, with 16 bases left in between. Germline V CDR1 and CDR2: SNHLY, FYNNEI. CDR3 length equals 15 residues. The CDR3 bases are TGTGCCAGCACCGGAAGGGCAGGGCGGAACACTGAAGCTTTCTTT. Residues: CASTGRAGRNTEAFF.

The J gene is TRBJ2-2, the V gene TRBV18; 9 bases line up with TRBD1. Per germline, CDR1 KGHSH and CDR2 LQKENI. This CDR3 has 17 amino acids. J lost 0 bases, V lost 3 bases, and 5 bases had no gene match. The CDR3 reads CASSPKQGAANTGELFF. The CDR3 coding sequence is TGTGCCAGCTCACCCAAACAGGGGGCGGCGAACACCGGGGAGCTGTTTTTT.

The chain links TRBV6-5 to TRBJ2-5; TRBD1 aligns across 7 bases. CDR3 size: 15 residues. The V and J ends lost 5 bases and 4 bases, in that order; junction bases with no gene match: 10. Germline V gene data show CDR1 as MNHEY and CDR2 as SVGAGI. Here the CDR3 DNA reads TGTGCCAGCAGTCCACCCACAGGGGAGAGAGAGACCCAGTACTTC. Translating gives CASSPPTGERETQYF.

The chain has TRBV7-8 and TRBJ2-1, with 9 bases that match TRBD2. With 2 bases clipped from V and 0 bases from J, the junction kept 8 bases outside the gene matches. This CDR3 has 18 amino acids. Germline CDR1 and CDR2: SGHVS and FQNEAQ. The CDR3 is CASSLPSGGPSSYNEQFF. The CDR3 DNA reads TGTGCCAGCAGCTTACCAAGCGGGGGGCCCAGCTCCTACAATGAGCAGTTCTTC.